These T cell receptor beta chains were read from a single sample in a study of blood T cell repertoires in COVID-19. Profiled with immunoSEQ multiplex PCR; TCRdb holds only in-frame clones, not every one. The sample lists 15,000 to 20,000 clones; 85% to 90% were seen once. The sample taken for sequencing was peripheral blood. All receptors derive from an elderly woman with COVID-19, enrolled during active disease. Each CDR3 is given with its conserved first and last residue. D genes are given only for firm matches. Clone size is given for some rows only: seen once, a few or many times, or a class if the clone is expanded.

V gene	D gene	clone size	J gene	CDR3 protein	CDR3 DNA
TRBV19	NA	NA	TRBJ1-5	CASSIDRLGNSNQPQHF	TGTGCCAGTAGTATAGATCGGCTGGGCAATAGCAATCAGCCCCAGCATTTT
TRBV21-1	NA	NA	TRBJ2-1	CASSKTVGTSGRAQEQFF	TGTGCCAGCAGCAAGACGGTCGGGACTAGCGGGAGGGCCCAGGAGCAGTTCTTC
TRBV7-9	NA	NA	TRBJ1-1	CASSSFRGMNTEAFF	TGTGCCAGCAGCTCTTTCAGGGGCATGAACACTGAAGCTTTCTTT
TRBV19	NA	few	TRBJ2-2	CASSPRDRKLAGTTGELFF	TGTGCCAGTAGTCCACGGGACAGGAAGCTAGCGGGAACGACCGGGGAGCTGTTTTTT
TRBV7-3	TRBD1	NA	TRBJ1-2	CASSPTGVGYGYTF	TGTGCCAGCAGCCCAACAGGGGTCGGCTATGGCTACACCTTC
TRBV2	TRBD1	NA	TRBJ2-1	CASSGYGTGDKQHNEQFF	TGTGCCAGCAGCGGGTATGGGACAGGCGACAAACAACACAATGAGCAGTTCTTC
TRBV28	NA	once	TRBJ2-3	CASSPDSPDTQYF	TGTGCCAGCAGCCCGGACAGTCCAGATACGCAGTATTTT
TRBV9	NA	NA	TRBJ1-1	CASSVAPTEMNTEAFF	TGTGCCAGCAGCGTAGCTCCGACAGAAATGAACACTGAAGCTTTCTTT
TRBV15	TRBD1	NA	TRBJ2-6	CATSRVLGRGTGANVLTF	TGTGCCACCAGCAGAGTGTTGGGCAGGGGGACTGGGGCCAACGTCCTGACTTTC
TRBV2	TRBD1	NA	TRBJ2-2	CASKTTGTGYTGELFF	TGTGCCAGCAAAACAACCGGGACAGGGTACACCGGGGAGCTGTTTTTT
TRBV7-2	NA	NA	TRBJ2-1	CASSGRDFRPNEQFF	TGTGCCAGCAGCGGACGGGACTTCCGCCCAAATGAGCAGTTCTTC
TRBV7-3	TRBD1	NA	TRBJ1-2	CASSSSTGGDYTF	TGTGCCAGCAGCTCATCGACAGGGGGAGACTACACCTTC
TRBV27	TRBD2	NA	TRBJ2-1	CASTDGGAGGPSGQFF	TGTGCCAGCACCGACGGGGGAGCGGGAGGGCCTTCGGGGCAGTTCTTC
TRBV14	NA	NA	TRBJ1-6	CASSHLQGPASPLHF	TGTGCCAGCAGCCACCTACAGGGACCGGCTTCACCCCTCCACTTT
TRBV7-9	TRBD1	NA	TRBJ2-3	CASSWGQGPDTQYF	TGTGCCAGCAGCTGGGGACAGGGCCCAGATACGCAGTATTTT
TRBV6-1	TRBD1	NA	TRBJ1-3	CASSGALGQASGNTIYF	TGTGCCAGCAGTGGGGCCCTCGGACAGGCCTCTGGAAACACCATATATTTT
TRBV9	TRBD2	NA	TRBJ2-7	CASSVGLAGDAYEQYF	TGTGCCAGCAGCGTAGGGCTAGCGGGAGACGCCTACGAGCAGTACTTC
TRBV28	TRBD1	few	TRBJ1-1	CASTADRGAFF	TGTGCCAGCACCGCGGACAGGGGGGCTTTCTTT
TRBV27	TRBD2	once	TRBJ2-3	CASSPAGVGDTQYF	TGTGCCAGCAGTCCCGCGGGGGTGGGGGATACGCAGTATTTT
TRBV7-9	NA	once	TRBJ2-7	CASSLALGNRVPYEQYF	TGTGCCAGCAGCTTAGCGCTAGGAAACAGGGTCCCCTACGAGCAGTACTTC
TRBV14	TRBD2	NA	TRBJ2-2	CASSQESVSGDLNTGELFF	TGTGCCAGCAGCCAAGAATCGGTTAGCGGGGACCTAAACACCGGGGAGCTGTTTTTT
TRBV7-2	NA	NA	TRBJ2-6	CASSLSTVPSSGANVLTF	TGTGCCAGCAGCTTATCGACAGTTCCTAGCTCTGGGGCCAACGTCCTGACTTTC
TRBV6-5	TRBD2	few	TRBJ2-7	CASSYSGLAFFYEQYF	TGTGCCAGCAGTTACTCGGGACTAGCATTCTTCTACGAGCAGTACTTC
TRBV4-2	NA	NA	TRBJ2-1	CASSPENRELLYNEQFF	TGTGCCAGCAGCCCGGAAAACAGGGAGCTACTATACAATGAGCAGTTCTTC
TRBV9	TRBD2	NA	TRBJ2-7	CASSVATGSGRADEQYF	TGTGCCAGCAGCGTAGCGACGGGGAGCGGGAGGGCTGACGAGCAGTACTTC
TRBV10-3	NA	NA	TRBJ2-3	CAISGDTDTQYF	TGTGCCATCAGTGGAGATACAGATACGCAGTATTTT
TRBV18	TRBD1	NA	TRBJ1-1	CASSPQQGGTEAFF	TGTGCCAGCTCACCTCAGCAGGGGGGCACTGAAGCTTTCTTT